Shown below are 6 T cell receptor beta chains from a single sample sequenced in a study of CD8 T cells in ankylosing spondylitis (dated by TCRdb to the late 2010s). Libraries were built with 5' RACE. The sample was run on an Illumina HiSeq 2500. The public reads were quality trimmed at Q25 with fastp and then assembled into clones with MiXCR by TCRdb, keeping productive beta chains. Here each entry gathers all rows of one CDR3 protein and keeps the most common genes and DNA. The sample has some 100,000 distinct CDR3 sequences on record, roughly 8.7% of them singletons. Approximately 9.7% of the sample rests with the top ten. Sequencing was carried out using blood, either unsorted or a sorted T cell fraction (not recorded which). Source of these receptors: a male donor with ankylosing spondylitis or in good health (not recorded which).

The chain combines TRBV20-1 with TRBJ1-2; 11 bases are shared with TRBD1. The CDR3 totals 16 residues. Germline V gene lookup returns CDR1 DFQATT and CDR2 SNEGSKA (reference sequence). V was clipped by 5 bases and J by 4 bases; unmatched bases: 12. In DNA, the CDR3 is TGCAGTGCTGACGTTCGGGGGACAGGGGGGGGCTATGGCTACACCTTC. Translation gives CSADVRGTGGGYGYTF.

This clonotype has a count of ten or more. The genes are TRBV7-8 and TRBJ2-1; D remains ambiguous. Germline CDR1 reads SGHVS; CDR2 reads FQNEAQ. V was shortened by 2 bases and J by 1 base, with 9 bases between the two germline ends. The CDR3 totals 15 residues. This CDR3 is CASSLTRLSYNEQFF. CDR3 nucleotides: TGTGCCAGCAGCTTAACACGACTTTCCTACAATGAGCAGTTCTTC.

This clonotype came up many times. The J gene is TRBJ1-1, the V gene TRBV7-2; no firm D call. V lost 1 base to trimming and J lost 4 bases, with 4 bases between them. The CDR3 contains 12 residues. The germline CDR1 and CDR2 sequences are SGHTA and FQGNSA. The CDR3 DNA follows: TGTGCCAGCAGCTTAGGGGCCACTGAAGCTTTCTTT. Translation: CASSLGATEAFF.

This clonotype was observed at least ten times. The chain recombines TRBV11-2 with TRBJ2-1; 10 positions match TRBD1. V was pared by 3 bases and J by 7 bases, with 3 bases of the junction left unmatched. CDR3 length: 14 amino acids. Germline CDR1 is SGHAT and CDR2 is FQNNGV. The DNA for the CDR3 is TGTGCCAGCAGCTTTGGGACAGGGGTGAATGAGCAGTTCTTC. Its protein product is CASSFGTGVNEQFF.

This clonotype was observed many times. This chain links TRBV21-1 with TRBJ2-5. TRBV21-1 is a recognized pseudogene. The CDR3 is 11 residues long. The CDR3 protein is CASRAQETQYF. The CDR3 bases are TGTGCCAGCAGGGCTCAAGAGACCCAGTACTTC.

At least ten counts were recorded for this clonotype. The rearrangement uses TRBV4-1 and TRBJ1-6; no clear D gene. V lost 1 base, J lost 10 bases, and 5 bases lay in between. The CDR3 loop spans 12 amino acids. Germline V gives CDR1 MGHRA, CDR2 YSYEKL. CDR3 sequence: CASSQVSSPLHF. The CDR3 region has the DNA TGCGCCAGCAGCCAAGTGTCGTCACCCCTCCACTTT.